Below are 27 T cell receptor beta chains sequenced from a single sample in a study of Graves' ophthalmopathy and Graves' hyperthyroidism. Amplification from RNA transcripts yielded the TCR beta CDR3 regions. HTBI-primed RT-PCR formed the first round, and a multiplex PCR formed the second. TCRdb ran MiXCR on the multiplex PCR reads and lists one entry per CDR3 protein. The sample holds more than 300,000 distinct CDR3 sequences, roughly a sixth seen once. The sequencing sample was made of peripheral blood. Receptors originate from an adult woman with stable Graves' hyperthyroidism.

There are many counts of this clonotype. V and J are TRBV6-2 or TRBV6-3 and TRBJ1-3, with 8 nucleotides matching TRBD1. V trimming: 0 bases; J trimming: 4 bases; junction bases outside the gene matches: 11. This CDR3 has 18 residues. Per the germline V gene, CDR1 is MNHEY and CDR2 is SVGEGT. The CDR3 protein is CASSYSRAGGASGNTIYF. The DNA for the CDR3 is TGTGCCAGCAGTTACTCAAGGGCAGGGGGCGCTTCAGGAAACACCATATATTTT.

In its sample, this clonotype was seen many times. The chain employs TRBV12-3 or TRBV12-4 and TRBJ1-5; D gene uncertain. With 0 bases removed from V and 3 bases from J, the gap between germline ends came to 9 bases. This CDR3 region has 15 residues. Here the CDR3 DNA reads TGTGCCAGCAGTTTAGCGGGCGGGTCCAATCAGCCCCAGCATTTT. Amino acids: CASSLAGGSNQPQHF.

This clonotype showed up many times. This chain connects TRBV3-1 to TRBJ2-7; 9 bases are a match to TRBD2. Germline values: CDR1 LGHDT, CDR2 YNNKEL (reference sequence). This CDR3 region has 16 residues. Germline trimming cut 0 bases from V and 4 bases from J; bases unmatched to any gene: 7. CDR3 DNA sequence: TGTGCCAGCAGCCAAGAAAGCGCGGGAGGGCAATACGAGCAGTACTTC. Translating it yields CASSQESAGGQYEQYF.

As concerns this clonotype: Possible read error: a much larger clone is one base away. This sequence joins TRBV5-1 and TRBJ1-1; D is uncertain. Germline CDR1 reads SGHRS; CDR2 reads YFSETQ. This CDR3 has 13 residues. CDR3 DNA: TGCGCCAGCAGCTTGTCCGGGCACACTGAATCTTTCTTT. It specifies CASSLSGHTESFF.

This clonotype has ten or more counts. The V and J genes are TRBV2 and TRBJ2-2, with D hard to call. The CDR3 spans 15 residues. Trimming cost V 6 bases and J 2 bases, with 13 bases left between them. Germline V gene data show CDR1 as SNHLY and CDR2 as FYNNEI. Written as DNA, the CDR3 is TGTGCCAGCAGACCCTGGGTCCCCAACACCGGGGAGCTGTTTTTT. Translating gives CASRPWVPNTGELFF.

A few counts support this clonotype. The chain carries TRBV30 and TRBJ2-5, with 8 bases that match TRBD2. The length of the CDR3 is 16 residues. Germline V gene lookup returns CDR1 GTSNPN and CDR2 SVGIG (reference sequence). Trimming took 2 bases from V and 7 from J; bases not matched to a gene: 15. The CDR3 is CAWSIIRTSLGVTQYF. The CDR3 DNA is TGTGCCTGGAGTATTATTCGGACTAGCCTAGGCGTGACCCAGTACTTC.

This clonotype was recorded many times. The genes are TRBV30 and TRBJ2-7; D is unresolved. The CDR3 totals 13 residues. Trimming cost V 4 bases and J 0 bases, with 10 bases left between them. Germline CDR1 is GTSNPN and CDR2 is SVGIG (reference sequence). The CDR3 protein is CAWKRDLSYEQYF. CDR3 coding DNA: TGTGCCTGGAAAAGAGATCTCTCCTACGAGCAGTACTTC.

This clonotype was observed at least ten times. CDR3 region: CSAAFLAGGSYEQYF. CDR3 DNA: TGCAGTGCGGCATTCCTAGCGGGGGGTTCCTACGAGCAGTACTTC. The V gene is TRBV20-1, the J gene TRBJ2-7; TRBD2 aligns across 11 bases. With V trimmed by 6 bases and J by 1 base, 8 bases remained unmatched. This CDR3 is 15 amino acids long. Germline V gene lookup returns CDR1 DFQATT and CDR2 SNEGSKA (reference sequence).

This clonotype was counted between two and nine times. J is TRBJ1-2 and V is TRBV6-2 or TRBV6-3; no clear D gene. Deletions cut 0 bases from V and 8 bases from J, with 10 bases between. The CDR3 has 13 amino acids. Germline V lookup: CDR1 MNHEY, CDR2 SVGEGT. CDR3 sequence (DNA): TGTGCCAGCAGTTACTCATGGGCGCGGGGCTACACCTTC. It yields the protein CASSYSWARGYTF.

This clonotype was found many times. This rearrangement joins TRBV14 to TRBJ2-7; D is undetermined. CDR3 length: 16 amino acids. Trimming left V 1 base short and J 2 bases short, with 15 bases between. CDR1 is SGHDN, CDR2 FVKESK, per germline. The CDR3 protein is CASSQVEQRPPYEQYF. Written as DNA, the CDR3 is TGTGCCAGCAGCCAAGTAGAACAGCGACCTCCCTACGAGCAGTACTTC.

This clonotype was picked up many times. Written as DNA, the CDR3 is TGTGCCAGCAGTTACGTGAGCGGCGGGGATACGCAGTATTTT. Translation gives CASSYVSGGDTQYF. The rearrangement uses TRBV6-2 or TRBV6-3 and TRBJ2-3; D is perhaps TRBD2 (5 bases). Looked up from germline, CDR1 is MNHEY and CDR2 is SVGEGT. Trimming removed 2 bases at V and 6 bases at J, with 12 bases between. This CDR3 has 14 residues.

In nucleotides, the CDR3 is TGTGCCAGCAGCCAACCGTCGGAGGCAGGACCCCTTTACGAGCAGTACTTC. Its translation is CASSQPSEAGPLYEQYF. This chain links TRBV3-1 with TRBJ2-7, with D possibly matching TRBD2 (5 bases). V was trimmed by 2 bases and J by 4 bases, leaving 21 bases between them. The CDR3 is 17 amino acids. Germline V gene data show CDR1 as LGHDT and CDR2 as YNNKEL (reference sequence).

The rearrangement joins TRBV5-1 to TRBJ2-5; D is unresolved. CDR1 SGHRS and CDR2 YFSETQ come from the germline V gene. V shed 0 bases and J shed 1 base, with 13 bases lying between them. The CDR3 spans 16 residues. The CDR3, as DNA: TGCGCCAGCAGCTTGGGGACCTTGGCAACCCAAGAGACCCAGTACTTC. Protein product: CASSLGTLATQETQYF.

V is TRBV20-1 and J is TRBJ1-3, with 7 bases fitting TRBD1. This CDR3 has 13 residues. V was pared by 5 bases and J by 4 bases, with 5 bases of the junction left unmatched. Germline V gene sequence: CDR1 DFQATT, CDR2 SNEGSKA (reference sequence). The CDR3 here is CSAPGQIGNTIYF. DNA for the CDR3: TGCAGTGCTCCGGGACAGATAGGAAACACCATATATTTT.

This clonotype was counted many times. The chain combines TRBV7-2 with TRBJ2-5; D ambiguous. Germline CDR1 is SGHTA and CDR2 is FQGNSA. Trimming removed 5 bases at V and 2 bases at J, with 12 bases between. The CDR3 sequence is 14 residues long. This CDR3 reads CASSPTVWQETQYF. CDR3 nucleotides: TGTGCCAGCAGCCCGACTGTTTGGCAAGAGACCCAGTACTTC.

This clonotype showed up many times. The chain employs TRBV28 and TRBJ2-2; D is uncertain. V lost 5 bases and J 6 bases, leaving 13 bases between the germline ends. Germline CDR1 and CDR2: MDHEN and SYDVKM. CDR3 length equals 14 residues. The CDR3, as DNA: TGTGCCAGCAGTCCCCCCGCCCGCGCCGGGGAGCTGTTTTTT. Protein: CASSPPARAGELFF. The full variable domain, completed using reference TRBV28 and TRBJ2-2, is DVKVTQSSRYLVKRTGEKVFLECVQDMDHENMFWYRQDPGLGLRLIYFSYDVKMKEKGDIPEGYSVSREKKERFSLILESASTNQTSMYLCASSPPARAGELFFGEGSRLTVL.

In this sample, this clonotype turned up a few times. The genes are TRBV12-3 or TRBV12-4 and TRBJ2-5, with D possibly being TRBD2 (5 bases). V lost 7 bases and J lost 4, with 13 bases in between. This CDR3 region has 13 residues. CDR3 DNA: TGTGCCAGCACCCCGTGGAGCGGAGAGACCCAGTACTTC. Its translation: CASTPWSGETQYF.

Many counts were recorded for this clonotype. This chain connects TRBV12-3 or TRBV12-4 to TRBJ2-2, with D possibly TRBD1 on 6 matching bases. Trimming pared 5 bases from V and 5 bases from J, leaving 12 bases between. This CDR3 contains 14 residues. The CDR3 DNA reads as TGTGCCAGCAGTCAGACAGGAGGTACCGGGGAGCTGTTTTTT. It specifies CASSQTGGTGELFF.

This clonotype came up many times. The chain has TRBV7-2 and TRBJ2-7; the match to TRBD2 covers 9 bases. V shed 5 bases and J 5 bases; nucleotides not matched to a gene: 10. CDR3 length: 15 residues. CDR1 and CDR2 (germline): SGHTA, FQGNSA. CDR3 in amino acids: CASSRIAGAGNEQYF. CDR3 coding DNA: TGTGCCAGCAGCCGAATAGCGGGAGCTGGAAACGAGCAGTACTTC.

This clonotype was detected ten times or more. The chain links TRBV30 to TRBJ1-5, with D possibly being TRBD1 (5 bases). V shed 3 bases and J shed 4 bases, with 10 bases lying between them. The CDR3 sequence is 13 residues long. The germline CDR1 and CDR2 sequences are GTSNPN and SVGIG (reference sequence). For the CDR3, the DNA is TGTGCCTGGAGCCGACAGAGAAATCAGCCCCAGCATTTT. Its protein is CAWSRQRNQPQHF.

This sequence joins TRBV2 and TRBJ2-7; 9 bases match TRBD1. This CDR3 spans 14 amino acids. Germline CDR1 and CDR2: SNHLY and FYNNEI. V shed 4 bases, J shed 6 bases, and the junction held 7 bases outside the gene matches. Here the CDR3 reads CASSVGTGRVEQYF. CDR3 bases: TGTGCCAGCAGTGTTGGGACAGGGCGGGTCGAGCAGTACTTC.

This clonotype was picked up many times. The chain carries TRBV2 and TRBJ1-2, with 7 bases that match TRBD1. This CDR3 has 14 residues. Trimming at V came to 6 bases and at J to 2 bases, leaving 6 bases not matched to a gene. Germline-derived CDR1 and CDR2 are SNHLY and FYNNEI. The CDR3 reads CASRRQGANYGYTF. For the CDR3, the DNA is TGTGCCAGCAGAAGACAGGGCGCCAACTATGGCTACACCTTC.

This clonotype was seen repeatedly, ten times or more. The CDR3 region is CASTRTDNSPLHF. Written as DNA, the CDR3 is TGTGCCAGCACGCGAACTGATAATTCACCCCTCCACTTT. V gene TRBV2 combines with J gene TRBJ1-6; D unclear. Trimming shortened V by 7 bases and J by 5 bases, and 9 bases separated the two germline ends. Germline V gene data show CDR1 as SNHLY and CDR2 as FYNNEI. CDR3 length: 13 amino acids.

This clonotype was detected many times. The chain couples TRBV2 to TRBJ1-2; 7 bases are shared with TRBD1. Germline V lookup: CDR1 SNHLY, CDR2 FYNNEI. This CDR3 contains 16 residues. Trimming removed 4 bases from V and 4 bases from J; junction bases left unmatched: 12. CDR3 protein: CASSGGLGTEPYGYTF. CDR3 DNA: TGTGCCAGCAGTGGGGGGCTTGGGACAGAACCCTATGGCTACACCTTC. Drawing the rest from reference TRBV2 and TRBJ1-2, the complete variable domain is EPEVTQTPSHQVTQMGQEVILRCVPISNHLYFYWYRQILGQKVEFLVSFYNNEISEKSEIFDDQFSVERPDGSNFTLKIRSTKLEDSAMYFCASSGGLGTEPYGYTFGSGTRLTVV.

This clonotype has ten or more counts. The V call is TRBV5-1, the J call TRBJ2-7; D not certain. The CDR3 runs 14 residues. In germline, CDR1 is SGHRS, CDR2 YFSETQ. V shed 4 bases and J shed 2 bases, with 13 bases lying between them. Here the CDR3 reads CASSPWVGTYEQYF. DNA for the CDR3: TGCGCCAGCAGCCCCTGGGTCGGAACCTACGAGCAGTACTTC.

This clonotype was seen repeatedly, ten times or more. This chain joins TRBV4-1 and TRBJ1-6; D is perhaps TRBD1 (5 bases). From germline, CDR1 is MGHRA and CDR2 YSYEKL. Trimming cost V 4 bases and J 10 bases, with 17 bases left between them. This CDR3 is built from 15 residues. As DNA, the CDR3 is TGCGCCAGCAGCCCCGGGCAGGGAGGAAGGTCACCCCTCCACTTT. As protein: CASSPGQGGRSPLHF.

This clonotype was recorded many times. V and J are TRBV7-4 and TRBJ2-5; TRBD2 agrees at 12 bases. Germline V CDR1 and CDR2: SGHVT, SQSDAQ. V lost 2 bases to trimming and J lost 5 bases; unmatched junction nucleotides: 15. CDR3 length: 19 amino acids. CDR3 sequence reads: CASSLSSLAGGFYMETQYF. The CDR3 bases are TGTGCCAGCAGCTTATCGTCCCTAGCGGGAGGGTTTTATATGGAGACCCAGTACTTC.